This T cell receptor beta chain derives from a study of blood T cell repertoires in COVID-19. Study as a whole: Whether acute or convalescent, the COVID-19 samples came from the United States, Italy and Spain.

This clone was recorded once. Germline loops: CDR1 SNHLY, CDR2 FYNNEI. The CDR3 is made up of 15 amino acids. Trimming cost V 10 bases and J 5 bases; bases outside gene matches: 16. Sequencing used immunoSEQ multiplex PCR; TCRdb keeps in-frame clones, though not all of them. The table shows about 25,000 clones, with around nine tenths occurring only once. The sequencing sample was made of peripheral blood. The receptor was derived from a human donor with active COVID-19. The donor label of this sample is uncertain. The chain links TRBV2 to TRBJ2-7; 8 bases fit TRBD2. The CDR3 here is CAIPTGTSSSHEQYF. The CDR3 nucleotides read TGTGCCATCCCCACCGGGACTAGTTCGTCCCACGAGCAGTACTTC.